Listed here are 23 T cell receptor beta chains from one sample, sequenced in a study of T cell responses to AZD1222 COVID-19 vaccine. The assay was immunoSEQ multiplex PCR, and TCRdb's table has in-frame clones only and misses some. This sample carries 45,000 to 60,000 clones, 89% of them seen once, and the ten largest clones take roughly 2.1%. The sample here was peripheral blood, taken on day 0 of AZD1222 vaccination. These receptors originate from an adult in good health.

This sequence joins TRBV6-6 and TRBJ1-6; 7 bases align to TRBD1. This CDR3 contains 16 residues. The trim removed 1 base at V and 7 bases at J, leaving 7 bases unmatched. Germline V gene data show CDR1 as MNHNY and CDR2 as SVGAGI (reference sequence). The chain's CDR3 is CASSYFRGTDNSPLHF. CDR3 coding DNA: TGTGCCAGCAGTTACTTCAGGGGGACGGACAATTCACCCCTCCACTTT.

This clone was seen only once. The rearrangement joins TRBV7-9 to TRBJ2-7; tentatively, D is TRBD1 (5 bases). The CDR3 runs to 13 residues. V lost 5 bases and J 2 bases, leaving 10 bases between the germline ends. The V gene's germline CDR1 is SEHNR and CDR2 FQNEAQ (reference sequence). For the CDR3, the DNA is TGTGCCAGCAGCCCAAAGGGGCCCTACGAGCAGTACTTC. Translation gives CASSPKGPYEQYF.

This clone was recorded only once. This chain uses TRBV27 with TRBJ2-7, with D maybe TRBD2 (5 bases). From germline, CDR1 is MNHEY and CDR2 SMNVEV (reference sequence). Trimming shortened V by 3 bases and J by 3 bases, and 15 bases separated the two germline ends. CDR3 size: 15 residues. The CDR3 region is CASSLQAASFYEQYF. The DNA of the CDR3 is TGTGCCAGCAGTTTGCAAGCGGCATCTTTCTACGAGCAGTACTTC.

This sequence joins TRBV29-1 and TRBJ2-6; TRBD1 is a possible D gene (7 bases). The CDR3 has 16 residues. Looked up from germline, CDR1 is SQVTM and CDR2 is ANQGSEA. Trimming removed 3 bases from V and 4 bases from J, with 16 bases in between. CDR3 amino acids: CSVDQGGPVGANVLTF. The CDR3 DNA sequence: TGCAGCGTTGACCAGGGGGGCCCGGTCGGGGCCAACGTCCTGACTTTC. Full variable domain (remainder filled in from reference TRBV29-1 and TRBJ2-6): SAVISQKPSRDICQRGTSLTIQCQVDSQVTMMFWYRQQPGQSLTLIATANQGSEATYESGFVIDKFPISRPNLTFSTLTVSNMSPEDSSIYLCSVDQGGPVGANVLTFGAGSRLTVL.

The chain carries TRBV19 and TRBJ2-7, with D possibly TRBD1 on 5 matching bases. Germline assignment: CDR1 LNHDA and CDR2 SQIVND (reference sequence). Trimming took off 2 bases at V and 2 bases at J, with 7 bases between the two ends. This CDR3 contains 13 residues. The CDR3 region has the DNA TGTGCCAGTAGTATACAGGGAACCTACGAGCAGTACTTC. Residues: CASSIQGTYEQYF. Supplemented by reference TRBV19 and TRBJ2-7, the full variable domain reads DGGITQSPKYLFRKEGQNVTLSCEQNLNHDAMYWYRQDPGQGLRLIYYSQIVNDFQKGDIAEGYSVSREKKESFPLTVTSAQKNPTAFYLCASSIQGTYEQYFGPGTRLTVT.

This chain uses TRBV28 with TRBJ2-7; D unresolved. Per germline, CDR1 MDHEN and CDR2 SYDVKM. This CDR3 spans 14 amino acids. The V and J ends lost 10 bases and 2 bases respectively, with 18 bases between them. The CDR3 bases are TGTGCCACCACCAGTTTGTCCAGGACCTACGAGCAGTACTTC. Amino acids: CATTSLSRTYEQYF.

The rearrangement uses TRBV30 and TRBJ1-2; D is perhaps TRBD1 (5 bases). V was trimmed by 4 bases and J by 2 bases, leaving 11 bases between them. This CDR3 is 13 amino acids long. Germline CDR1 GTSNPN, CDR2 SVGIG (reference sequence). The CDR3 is CAWNQGSNYGYTF. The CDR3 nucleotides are TGTGCCTGGAATCAGGGTTCAAACTATGGCTACACCTTC.

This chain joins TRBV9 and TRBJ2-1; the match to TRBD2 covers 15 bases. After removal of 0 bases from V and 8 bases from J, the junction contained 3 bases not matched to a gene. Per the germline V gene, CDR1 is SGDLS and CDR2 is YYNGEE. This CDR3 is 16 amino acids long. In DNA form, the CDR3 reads TGTGCCAGCAGCGTAGGGACTAGCGGGAGGGTTGATGAGCAGTTCTTC. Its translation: CASSVGTSGRVDEQFF. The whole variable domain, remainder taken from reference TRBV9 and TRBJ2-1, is DSGVTQTPKHLITATGQRVTLRCSPRSGDLSVYWYQQSLDQGLQFLIQYYNGEERAKGNILERFSAQQFPDLHSELNLSSLELGDSALYFCASSVGTSGRVDEQFFGPGTRLTVL.

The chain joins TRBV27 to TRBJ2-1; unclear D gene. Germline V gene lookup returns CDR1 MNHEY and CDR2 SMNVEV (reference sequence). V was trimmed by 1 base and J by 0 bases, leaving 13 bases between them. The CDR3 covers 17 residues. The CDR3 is CASSLFSAVSSYNEQFF. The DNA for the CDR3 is TGTGCCAGCAGTTTATTTTCGGCGGTAAGCTCCTACAATGAGCAGTTCTTC.

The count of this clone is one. As DNA, the CDR3 is TGTGCCAGCAGTGCTCCCGCCGGGACAGGGCCTTATGGCTACACCTTC. Its protein is CASSAPAGTGPYGYTF. The rearrangement links TRBV6-4 to TRBJ1-2; 9 positions agree with TRBD1. Germline CDR1 is MRHNA and CDR2 is SNTAGT. The CDR3 extends over 16 amino acids. The ends lost 4 bases at V and 5 bases at J; junction bases unmatched: 11.

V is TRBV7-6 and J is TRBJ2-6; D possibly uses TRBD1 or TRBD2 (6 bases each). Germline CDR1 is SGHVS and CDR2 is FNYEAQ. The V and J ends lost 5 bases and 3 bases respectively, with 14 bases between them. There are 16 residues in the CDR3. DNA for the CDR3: TGTGCCAGCAGCGCCCAAGGGGGGCTTGGGGCCAACGTCCTGACTTTC. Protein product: CASSAQGGLGANVLTF.

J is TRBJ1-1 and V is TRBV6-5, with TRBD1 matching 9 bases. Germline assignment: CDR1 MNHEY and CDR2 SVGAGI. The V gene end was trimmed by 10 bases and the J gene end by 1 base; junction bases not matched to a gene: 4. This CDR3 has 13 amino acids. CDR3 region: CATNRGQNTEAFF. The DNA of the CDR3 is TGTGCCACCAACAGGGGGCAGAACACTGAAGCTTTCTTT.

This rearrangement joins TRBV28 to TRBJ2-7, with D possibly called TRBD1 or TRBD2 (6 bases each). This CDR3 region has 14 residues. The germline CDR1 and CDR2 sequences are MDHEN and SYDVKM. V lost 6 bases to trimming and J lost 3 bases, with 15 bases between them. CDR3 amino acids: CASRGRDTIYEQYF. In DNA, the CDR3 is TGTGCCAGCAGGGGGCGGGACACTATCTACGAGCAGTACTTC.

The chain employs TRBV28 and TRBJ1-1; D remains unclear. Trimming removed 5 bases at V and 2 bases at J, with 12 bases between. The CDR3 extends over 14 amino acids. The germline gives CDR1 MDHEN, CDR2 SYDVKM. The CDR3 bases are TGTGCCAGCAGTGGCGGGATCGTAAACACTGAAGCTTTCTTT. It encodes CASSGGIVNTEAFF.

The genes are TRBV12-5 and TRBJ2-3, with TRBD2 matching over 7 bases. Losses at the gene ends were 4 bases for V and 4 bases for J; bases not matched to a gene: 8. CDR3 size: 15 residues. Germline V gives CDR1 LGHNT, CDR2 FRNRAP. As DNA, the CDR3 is TGTGCTAGTGGTTCCGGCGGGAGTGTCGCAGATACGCAGTATTTT. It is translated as CASGSGGSVADTQYF. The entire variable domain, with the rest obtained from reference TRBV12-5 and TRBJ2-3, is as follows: DARVTQTPRHKVTEMGQEVTMRCQPILGHNTVFWYRQTMMQGLELLAYFRNRAPLDDSGMPKDRFSAEMPDATLATLKIQPSEPRDSAVYFCASGSGGSVADTQYFGPGTRLTVL.

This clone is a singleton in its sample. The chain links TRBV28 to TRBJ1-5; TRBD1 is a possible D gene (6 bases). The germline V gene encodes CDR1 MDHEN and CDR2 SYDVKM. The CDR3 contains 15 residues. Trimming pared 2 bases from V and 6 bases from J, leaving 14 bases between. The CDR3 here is CASSLPIQGSQPQHF. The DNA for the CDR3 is TGTGCCAGCAGTTTACCAATTCAGGGGAGTCAGCCCCAGCATTTT.

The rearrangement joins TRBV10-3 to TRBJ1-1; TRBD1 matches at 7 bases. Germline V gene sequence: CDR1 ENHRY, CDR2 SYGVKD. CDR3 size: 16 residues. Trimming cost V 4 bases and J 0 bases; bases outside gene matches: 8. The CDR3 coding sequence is TGTGCCATCAGTGTCTCCTACAGGGGATTGAACACTGAAGCTTTCTTT. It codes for CAISVSYRGLNTEAFF.

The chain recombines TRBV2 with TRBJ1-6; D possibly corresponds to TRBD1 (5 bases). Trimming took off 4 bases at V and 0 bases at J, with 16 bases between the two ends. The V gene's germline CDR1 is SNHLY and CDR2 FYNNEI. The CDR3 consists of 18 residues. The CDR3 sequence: CASSGPGTRNSYNSPLHF. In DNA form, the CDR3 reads TGTGCCAGCAGTGGGCCAGGGACTAGAAACTCCTATAATTCACCCCTCCACTTT.

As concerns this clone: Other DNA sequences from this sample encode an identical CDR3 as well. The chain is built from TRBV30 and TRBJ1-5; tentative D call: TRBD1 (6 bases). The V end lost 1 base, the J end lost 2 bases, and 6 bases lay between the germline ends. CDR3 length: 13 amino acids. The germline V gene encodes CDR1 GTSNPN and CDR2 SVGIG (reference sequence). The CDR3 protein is CAWSGQGNQPQHF. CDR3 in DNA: TGTGCCTGGAGTGGACAGGGCAATCAGCCCCAGCATTTT.

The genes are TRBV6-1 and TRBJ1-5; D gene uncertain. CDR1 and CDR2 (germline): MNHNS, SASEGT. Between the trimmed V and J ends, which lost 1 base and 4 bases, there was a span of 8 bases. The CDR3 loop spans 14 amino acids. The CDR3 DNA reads TGTGCCAGCAGTGAAGTGGGTGGGAATCAGCCCCAGCATTTT. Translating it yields CASSEVGGNQPQHF.

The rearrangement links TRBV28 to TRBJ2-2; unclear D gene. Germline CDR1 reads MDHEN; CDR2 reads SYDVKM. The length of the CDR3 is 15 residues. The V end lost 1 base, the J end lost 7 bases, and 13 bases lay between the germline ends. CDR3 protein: CASSLSLEHGGELFF. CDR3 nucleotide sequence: TGTGCCAGCAGTTTATCTCTAGAGCACGGCGGGGAGCTGTTTTTT.

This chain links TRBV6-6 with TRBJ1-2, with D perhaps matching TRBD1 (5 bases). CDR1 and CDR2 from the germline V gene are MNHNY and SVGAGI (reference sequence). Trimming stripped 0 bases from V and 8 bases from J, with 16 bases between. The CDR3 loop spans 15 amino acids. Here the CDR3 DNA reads TGTGCCAGCAGTTACTCCCCGCAGCTGGGGGGAGGCTACACCTTC. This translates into CASSYSPQLGGGYTF.

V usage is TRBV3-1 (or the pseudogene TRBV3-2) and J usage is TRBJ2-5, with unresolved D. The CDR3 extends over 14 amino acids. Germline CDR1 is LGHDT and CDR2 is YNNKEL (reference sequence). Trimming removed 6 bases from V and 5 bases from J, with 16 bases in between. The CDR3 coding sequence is TGTGCCAGCAGTCGTGACCCTGATCGGGAGACCCAGTACTTC. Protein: CASSRDPDRETQYF.